What follows describes a single T cell receptor (beta chain). This entry belongs to a study of shared clonotypes between healthy human individuals. At the level of the study: The cohort had two women and a few men, ages 18 to 49. Researchers assigned three CD4 naive, three CD4 memory, two CD8 naive and one CD8 memory plate to each donor.

Clones were sequenced by immunoSEQ multiplex PCR, and TCRdb holds only the in-frame ones, with some missing. This sample yields about 2.4 million clones, of which over 85% are seen a single time; around 0.14% belongs to the top ten. The V gene's germline CDR1 is LNHDA and CDR2 SQIVND (reference sequence). This CDR3 comprises 16 residues. Trimming took off 5 bases at V and 0 bases at J, with 11 bases between the two ends. This clonotype originated in a man aged 18 to 30 in good health. Sequencing input: naive CD4+ T cells sorted from blood. Subset: CD45RA+ positively selected. The chain is built from TRBV19 and TRBJ1-6; D might be TRBD1 (6 bases). The CDR3 sequence is CASSSQGLSYNSPLHF. In nucleotides, the CDR3 is TGTGCCAGTAGTTCACAGGGCCTCTCCTATAATTCACCCCTCCACTTT.